Following are 18 T cell receptor beta chains from one sample sequenced in a study of blood T cell repertoires in COVID-19. TCRdb's table, derived via immunoSEQ multiplex PCR, lists solely in-frame clones and lacks some. Of around 140,000 clones listed, more than 65% are singletons. The specimen sequenced was peripheral blood. Receptors originate from a woman between 55 and 75 years old with acute or convalescent COVID-19.

The chain joins TRBV3-1 (or the pseudogene TRBV3-2) to TRBJ2-3, with D possibly being TRBD2 (6 bases). Trimming shortened V by 2 bases and J by 3 bases, and 12 bases separated the two germline ends. The CDR3 has 15 residues. CDR1 is LGHDT, CDR2 YNNKEL, per germline (reference sequence). CDR3 sequence reads: CASSQTRDRTDTQYF. CDR3 nucleotide sequence: TGTGCCAGCAGCCAAACGCGGGATAGAACAGATACGCAGTATTTT.

This chain joins TRBV12-3 or TRBV12-4 and TRBJ1-1; a possible D gene is TRBD1 (5 bases). The length of the CDR3 is 12 residues. Trimming took 3 bases from V and 5 from J, leaving 7 bases between them. CDR3 nucleotide sequence: TGTGCCAGCAGTTTCGGGGGTACTGAAGCTTTCTTT. Its translation: CASSFGGTEAFF.

The chain combines TRBV28 with TRBJ2-7; 7 bases are a match to TRBD1. Trimming took 5 bases from V and 9 from J; bases not matched to a gene: 22. In germline, CDR1 is MDHEN, CDR2 SYDVKM. The CDR3 spans 17 residues. The CDR3 DNA reads as TGTGCCAGCAGTACCCCCTGGGACAGCCATTCCGATATCGGGCAGTACTTC. It translates to CASSTPWDSHSDIGQYF.

The V and J genes are TRBV6-5 and TRBJ1-5; D gene uncertain. The CDR3 is 15 amino acids. V was trimmed by 6 bases and J by 3 bases, leaving 15 bases between them. CDR1 and CDR2 (germline): MNHEY, SVGAGI. The CDR3 is CASSPIGLFNQPQHF. CDR3 coding DNA: TGTGCCAGCAGCCCAATTGGACTTTTCAATCAGCCCCAGCATTTT.

V is TRBV7-9 and J is TRBJ2-1; 8 bases are a match to TRBD2. The V gene's germline CDR1 is SEHNR and CDR2 FQNEAQ (reference sequence). This CDR3 comprises 16 residues. Trimming cost V 4 bases and J 6 bases; bases outside gene matches: 11. The CDR3 nucleotides read TGTGCCAGCAGCTCCTCCGGGACTAGGTTTGGCAATGAGCAGTTCTTC. It encodes CASSSSGTRFGNEQFF.

This sequence joins TRBV27 and TRBJ1-5; 8 bases align to TRBD1. The germline V gene has CDR1 MNHEY and CDR2 SMNVEV (reference sequence). V was pared by 8 bases and J by 7 bases, with 7 bases of the junction left unmatched. The length of the CDR3 is 13 residues. The CDR3 here is CASGRTGRQPQHF. In DNA, the CDR3 is TGTGCCAGCGGTCGGACAGGGCGGCAGCCCCAGCATTTT.

The gene calls are TRBV3-1 (or the pseudogene TRBV3-2) and TRBJ1-1, with 10 bases lining up with TRBD1. Germline values: CDR1 LGHDT, CDR2 YNNKEL (reference sequence). V was pared by 7 bases and J by 1 base, with 21 bases of the junction left unmatched. CDR3 size: 20 residues. This CDR3 is CASTRDRGPSPCRTNTEAFF. The CDR3 DNA is TGTGCCAGCACCCGGGACAGGGGCCCTTCCCCTTGCAGAACGAACACTGAAGCTTTCTTT.

The chain uses TRBV19 and TRBJ2-7; unclear D gene. V dropped 4 bases and J dropped 4 bases, with 8 bases sitting between them. Germline-derived CDR1 and CDR2 are LNHDA and SQIVND (reference sequence). This CDR3 is 12 amino acids long. DNA of the CDR3: TGTGCCAGTAGTAGCAGTGCTTACGAGCAGTACTTC. This encodes CASSSSAYEQYF.

The J gene is TRBJ1-1, the V gene TRBV24-1, with D possibly being TRBD1 (6 bases). CDR3 size: 13 residues. Germline lookup yields CDR1 KGHDR and CDR2 SFDVKD. Trimming stripped 7 bases from V and 3 bases from J, with 11 bases between. The DNA for the CDR3 is TGTGCCACCAGGGGCCAGGGGTACACTGAAGCTTTCTTT. The encoded protein is CATRGQGYTEAFF.

The CDR3 loop is CASSLDRALAGFEQFF. CDR3 nucleotide sequence: TGTGCCAGCAGCTTAGATAGGGCACTAGCGGGATTTGAGCAGTTCTTC. The V and J genes are TRBV11-2 and TRBJ2-1, with TRBD2 matching 10 bases. CDR1 and CDR2 (germline): SGHAT, FQNNGV. There are 16 residues in the CDR3. Unmatched junction bases numbered 8, after V lost 0 bases and J lost 9 bases. Drawing the rest from reference TRBV11-2 and TRBJ2-1, the complete variable domain is EAGVAQSPRYKIIEKRQSVAFWCNPISGHATLYWYQQILGQGPKLLIQFQNNGVVDDSQLPKDRFSAERLKGVDSTLKIQPAKLEDSAVYLCASSLDRALAGFEQFFGPGTRLTVL.

The rearrangement uses TRBV7-2 and TRBJ2-2, with 10 bases aligning to TRBD1. The ends lost 6 bases at V and 5 bases at J; junction bases unmatched: 3. Germline V gene lookup returns CDR1 SGHTA and CDR2 FQGNSA. This CDR3 has 14 residues. CDR3 coding DNA: TGTGCCAGCAGGACAGGGGGCCGGACCGGGGAGCTGTTTTTT. Encoded protein: CASRTGGRTGELFF.

This chain joins TRBV6-5 and TRBJ1-1; 12 bases fit TRBD1. After removal of 5 bases from V and 1 base from J, the junction contained 2 bases not matched to a gene. CDR3 length equals 15 residues. Germline-derived CDR1 and CDR2 are MNHEY and SVGAGI. The CDR3 nucleotides are TGTGCCAGCAGTCGGGACAGGGGGCGGAACACTGAAGCTTTCTTT. Its protein product is CASSRDRGRNTEAFF.

The chain carries TRBV6-5 and TRBJ2-3, with D perhaps matching TRBD2 (6 bases). The CDR3 loop spans 14 amino acids. Per germline, CDR1 MNHEY and CDR2 SVGAGI. V dropped 2 bases and J dropped 5 bases, with 11 bases sitting between them. CDR3 loop: CASSYPWRGDTQYF. The CDR3, as DNA: TGTGCCAGCAGTTACCCTTGGCGGGGAGATACGCAGTATTTT.

V usage is TRBV5-1 and J usage is TRBJ1-4; 9 positions match TRBD1. The J segment lost 4 bases and the V segment lost 4 bases, leaving 8 bases of the junction unmatched. Germline V gene lookup returns CDR1 SGHRS and CDR2 YFSETQ. The CDR3 sequence is 16 residues long. CDR3 in DNA: TGCGCCAGCAGCGCGGGACAGGGCGGTGGTAATGAAAAACTGTTTTTT. Protein: CASSAGQGGGNEKLFF.

V and J are TRBV29-1 and TRBJ2-7; D possibly corresponds to TRBD1 (5 bases). V lost 6 bases to trimming and J lost 2 bases, with 14 bases between them. The CDR3 has 13 residues. CDR1 and CDR2 (germline): SQVTM, ANQGSEA. This CDR3 reads CSVTDSSPYEQYF. CDR3 in DNA: TGCAGCGTGACCGACAGTTCCCCCTACGAGCAGTACTTC.

The chain is built from TRBV9 and TRBJ2-2; weak D call: TRBD1 (5 bases). The CDR3 sequence is 13 residues long. V gave up 6 bases and J gave up 3 bases, with 9 bases separating them. CDR1 is SGDLS and CDR2 is YYNGEE in the germline V gene. The CDR3 here is CASTQGHTGELFF. Here the CDR3 DNA reads TGTGCCAGCACCCAGGGTCACACCGGGGAGCTGTTTTTT.

V usage is TRBV7-3 and J usage is TRBJ2-2; TRBD2 matches at 7 bases. Germline lookup yields CDR1 SGHTA and CDR2 FQGTGA. This CDR3 is built from 17 residues. The V segment lost 5 bases and the J segment 5 bases; nucleotides outside the gene matches: 14. The CDR3 here is CASSHVGREKGTGELFF. As DNA, the CDR3 is TGTGCCAGCAGCCACGTAGGGCGGGAGAAAGGGACCGGGGAGCTGTTTTTT.

This chain connects TRBV3-1 (or the pseudogene TRBV3-2) to TRBJ2-1; a possible D gene is TRBD2 (5 bases). This CDR3 spans 15 amino acids. Germline CDR1 LGHDT, CDR2 YNNKEL (reference sequence). Trimming removed 1 base at V and 8 bases at J, with 15 bases between. CDR3 sequence: CASSQVSGFSDEQFF. The CDR3 coding sequence is TGTGCCAGCAGCCAAGTTTCTGGGTTTAGCGATGAGCAGTTCTTC.